The T cell receptor beta chain under discussion was sequenced for a study of control samples from healthy donors and cancer patients. TCRdb keeps only in-frame clones here, not all; method: immunoSEQ multiplex PCR. The data show about 110,000 clones, approximately 93% seen once. With V trimmed by 0 bases and J by 8 bases, 7 bases remained unmatched. The germline gives CDR1 KGHDR, CDR2 SFDVKD. This CDR3 comprises 16 residues. The genes are TRBV24-1 and TRBJ2-1; 9 bases align to TRBD1. The material sequenced was blood. The receptor was isolated from a woman aged 18-30 years in good health. In nucleotides, the CDR3 is TGTGCCACCAGTGATTTGGGGACAGGGCCGGGCGATGAGCAGTTCTTC. Translated, it gives CATSDLGTGPGDEQFF.